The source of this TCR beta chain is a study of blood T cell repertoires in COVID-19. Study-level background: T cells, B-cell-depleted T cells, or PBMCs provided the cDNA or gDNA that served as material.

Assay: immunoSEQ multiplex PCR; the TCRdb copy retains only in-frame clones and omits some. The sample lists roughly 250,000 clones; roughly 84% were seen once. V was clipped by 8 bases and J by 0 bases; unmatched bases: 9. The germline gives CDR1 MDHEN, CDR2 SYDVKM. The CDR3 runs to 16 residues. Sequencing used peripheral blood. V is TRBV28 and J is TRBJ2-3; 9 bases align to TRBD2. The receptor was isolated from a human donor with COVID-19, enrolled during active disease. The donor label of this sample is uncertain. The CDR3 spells CASLQGLAFSTDTQYF. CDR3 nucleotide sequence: TGTGCCAGCCTTCAGGGACTAGCCTTTAGCACAGATACGCAGTATTTT.